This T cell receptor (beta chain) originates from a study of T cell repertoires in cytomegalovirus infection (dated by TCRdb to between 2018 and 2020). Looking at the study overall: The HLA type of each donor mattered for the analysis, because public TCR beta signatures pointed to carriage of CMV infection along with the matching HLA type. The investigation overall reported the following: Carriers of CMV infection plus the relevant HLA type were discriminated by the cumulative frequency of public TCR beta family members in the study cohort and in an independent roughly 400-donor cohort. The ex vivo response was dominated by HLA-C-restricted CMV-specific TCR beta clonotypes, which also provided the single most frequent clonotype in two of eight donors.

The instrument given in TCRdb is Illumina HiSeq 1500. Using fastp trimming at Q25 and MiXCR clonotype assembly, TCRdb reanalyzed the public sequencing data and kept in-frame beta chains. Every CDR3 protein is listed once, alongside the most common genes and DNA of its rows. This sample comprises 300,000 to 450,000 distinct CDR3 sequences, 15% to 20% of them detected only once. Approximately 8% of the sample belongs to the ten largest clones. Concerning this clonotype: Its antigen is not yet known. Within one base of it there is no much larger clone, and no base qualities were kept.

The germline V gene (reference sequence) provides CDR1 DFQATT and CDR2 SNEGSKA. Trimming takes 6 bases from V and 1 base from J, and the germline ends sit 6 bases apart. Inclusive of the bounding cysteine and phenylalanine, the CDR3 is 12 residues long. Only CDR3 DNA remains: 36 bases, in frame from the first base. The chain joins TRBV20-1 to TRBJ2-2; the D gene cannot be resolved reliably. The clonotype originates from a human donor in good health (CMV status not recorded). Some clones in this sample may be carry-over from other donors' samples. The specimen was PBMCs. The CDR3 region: CSATENTGELFF. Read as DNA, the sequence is TGCAGTGCCACAGAGAACACCGGGGAGCTGTTTTTT.